Below are 30 T cell receptor beta chains sequenced from a single sample in a study of blood T cell repertoires in COVID-19 (TCRdb year 2020). Library preparation was by the immunoSEQ multiplex PCR assay. TCRdb's version of the immuneACCESS table is confined to in-frame rearrangements and falls short of the full clone set. An unresolved V gene accounts for under half of the shortfall where checked; the remainder is of unknown origin. The sample table holds over 85,000 clones, of which roughly 87% were seen once. In total, the top ten clones hold around 16% of the sample. The sample taken for sequencing was peripheral blood. These receptors were taken from a male donor with acute or convalescent COVID-19.

The chain combines TRBV6-2 or TRBV6-3 with TRBJ2-3; no clear D. With 6 bases removed from V and 1 base from J, the gap between germline ends came to 11 bases. Germline V gene data show CDR1 as MNHEY and CDR2 as SVGEGT. This CDR3 is built from 14 residues. This CDR3 reads CASSQTEGTDTQYF. The CDR3 DNA follows: TGTGCCAGCAGCCAAACCGAGGGCACAGATACGCAGTATTTT.

The chain couples TRBV7-9 to TRBJ1-2; D remains ambiguous. CDR3 size: 15 residues. Germline V lookup: CDR1 SEHNR, CDR2 FQNEAQ (reference sequence). V lost 3 bases to trimming and J lost 0 bases, with 11 bases between them. The DNA of the CDR3 is TGTGCCAGCAGCTTGTCGGTCGGGGCTAACTATGGCTACACCTTC. Protein: CASSLSVGANYGYTF.

This clone was picked up a small number of times. The genes are TRBV7-8 and TRBJ2-2; 10 bases align to TRBD2. Germline values: CDR1 SGHVS, CDR2 FQNEAQ. V shed 3 bases, J shed 0 bases, and the junction held 4 bases outside the gene matches. The CDR3 covers 17 residues. The CDR3 reads CASSFPSGGANTGELFF. CDR3 DNA sequence: TGTGCCAGCAGCTTTCCTAGCGGGGGTGCGAACACCGGGGAGCTGTTTTTT.

This clone was found once. The chain uses TRBV13 and TRBJ1-2; D is perhaps TRBD1 (5 bases). CDR3 length: 12 residues. Trimming took 1 base from V and 6 from J, leaving 6 bases between them. Germline V gene lookup returns CDR1 PRHDT and CDR2 FYEKMQ (reference sequence). CDR3 sequence: CASSLVRDGYTF. CDR3 nucleotide sequence: TGTGCCAGCAGCTTAGTCAGGGATGGCTACACCTTC.

The chain combines TRBV9 with TRBJ2-5, with D perhaps matching TRBD1 (6 bases). The CDR3 is 16 residues long. V lost 0 bases and J 2 bases, leaving 14 bases between the germline ends. Per germline, CDR1 SGDLS and CDR2 YYNGEE. DNA for the CDR3: TGTGCCAGCAGCGTAGGACCCGGGACACCACAAGAGACCCAGTACTTC. This codes for CASSVGPGTPQETQYF.

This clone was picked up a small number of times. The chain combines TRBV28 with TRBJ1-2, with 7 bases matching TRBD1. Trimming removed 5 bases from V and 3 bases from J; junction bases left unmatched: 6. CDR3 length equals 14 residues. CDR1 is MDHEN and CDR2 is SYDVKM in the germline V gene. The CDR3 spells CASSPWTGHYGYTF. The CDR3 coding sequence is TGTGCCAGCAGTCCCTGGACAGGCCACTATGGCTACACCTTC.

This chain links TRBV6-6 with TRBJ2-1; 10 nucleotides match TRBD1. Germline values: CDR1 MNHNY, CDR2 SVGAGI (reference sequence). V was clipped by 5 bases and J by 7 bases; unmatched bases: 5. The CDR3 has 14 amino acids. The CDR3 loop reads CASSGRTGGNEQFF. As DNA, the CDR3 is TGTGCCAGCAGTGGACGGACAGGGGGTAATGAGCAGTTCTTC.

The CDR3: CASSPEGVGNQPQHF. CDR3 DNA sequence: TGTGCCAGCTCACCTGAGGGAGTCGGCAATCAGCCCCAGCATTTT. The genes are TRBV18 and TRBJ1-5, with unresolved D. This CDR3 region has 15 residues. V lost 3 bases to trimming and J lost 2 bases, with 11 bases between them. Per germline, CDR1 KGHSH and CDR2 LQKENI.

This chain links TRBV6-5 with TRBJ2-7; TRBD1 is a possible D gene (6 bases). Trimming removed 6 bases from V and 3 bases from J, with 15 bases in between. From germline, CDR1 is MNHEY and CDR2 SVGAGI. The CDR3 runs 14 residues. The CDR3 nucleotides are TGTGCCAGCAGAGTCACCAGGGGAGACTACGAGCAGTACTTC. This sequence encodes CASRVTRGDYEQYF.

V usage is TRBV2 and J usage is TRBJ2-5; D remains ambiguous. Germline assignment: CDR1 SNHLY and CDR2 FYNNEI. CDR3 length: 12 amino acids. Between the trimmed V and J ends, which lost 7 bases and 2 bases, there was a span of 8 bases. CDR3 sequence reads: CASNLEQETQYF. The DNA of the CDR3 is TGTGCCAGCAACCTAGAGCAAGAGACCCAGTACTTC.

The chain joins TRBV5-1 to TRBJ2-2; D may be TRBD2 (5 bases). The V gene's germline CDR1 is SGHRS and CDR2 YFSETQ. Trimming cost V 0 bases and J 4 bases, with 10 bases left between them. CDR3 length: 15 residues. The CDR3 here is CASSLDGVSTGELFF. The CDR3 coding sequence is TGCGCCAGCAGCTTGGACGGGGTTAGCACCGGGGAGCTGTTTTTT.

The chain couples TRBV2 to TRBJ2-1, with 13 bases matching TRBD2. Germline assignment: CDR1 SNHLY and CDR2 FYNNEI. The V segment lost 7 bases and the J segment 7 bases; nucleotides outside the gene matches: 7. This CDR3 spans 15 amino acids. CDR3 in amino acids: CASKTGTSGVNEQFF. The CDR3, as DNA: TGTGCCAGCAAGACTGGGACTAGCGGGGTGAATGAGCAGTTCTTC.

J is TRBJ2-5 and V is TRBV7-2, with 8 bases matching TRBD2. The germline V gene encodes CDR1 SGHTA and CDR2 FQGNSA. The CDR3 is 14 amino acids. The J segment lost 5 bases and the V segment lost 5 bases, leaving 7 bases of the junction unmatched. This chain's CDR3 is CASSVGTSRETQYF. The CDR3 region has the DNA TGTGCCAGCAGCGTCGGGACTAGTCGTGAGACCCAGTACTTC.

The chain employs TRBV4-1 and TRBJ2-1, with 10 bases matching TRBD2. CDR3 length: 16 amino acids. Germline CDR1 and CDR2: MGHRA and YSYEKL. V was clipped by 0 bases and J by 10 bases; unmatched bases: 9. As DNA, the CDR3 is TGCGCCAGCAGCCAAGATCCCCTAGCGGGGGCAAGGGAGCAGTTCTTC. Protein sequence: CASSQDPLAGAREQFF.

This chain joins TRBV2 and TRBJ2-5; a weak D match, TRBD1 (6 bases). This CDR3 is 14 amino acids long. Germline V gene data show CDR1 as SNHLY and CDR2 as FYNNEI. V lost 6 bases and J lost 4, with 15 bases in between. Here the CDR3 reads CASSPQGFGETQYF. Here the CDR3 DNA reads TGTGCCAGCAGCCCCCAGGGGTTCGGAGAGACCCAGTACTTC.

V is TRBV24-1 and J is TRBJ1-2; tentative D call: TRBD1 (6 bases). V was pared by 4 bases and J by 4 bases, with 6 bases between. Germline CDR1 is KGHDR and CDR2 is SFDVKD. The CDR3 has 12 amino acids. Here the CDR3 reads CATSEDSYGYTF. The CDR3 nucleotides read TGTGCCACCAGTGAGGACAGCTATGGCTACACCTTC.

This chain connects TRBV2 to TRBJ2-3; 11 bases agree with TRBD2. Per the germline V gene, CDR1 is SNHLY and CDR2 is FYNNEI. The junction had 9 bases not matched to a gene; V was cut back by 2 bases and J by 2 bases. This CDR3 spans 18 amino acids. CDR3 in amino acids: CASSETYGLAGLTDTQYF. Written as DNA, the CDR3 is TGTGCCAGCAGTGAAACTTACGGACTAGCGGGTCTCACAGATACGCAGTATTTT.

In this sample, this clone turned up a few times. This chain links TRBV24-1 with TRBJ1-5, with D maybe TRBD1 (6 bases). Germline V gene sequence: CDR1 KGHDR, CDR2 SFDVKD. This CDR3 has 12 amino acids. V dropped 6 bases and J dropped 7 bases, with 9 bases sitting between them. CDR3 bases: TGTGCCACCAGTACAGGGAGCCAGCCCCAGCATTTT. It specifies CATSTGSQPQHF.

The CDR3 protein is CASSLLAGGKNEQFF. CDR3 DNA: TGTGCCAGCAGCCTTCTAGCGGGGGGTAAAAATGAGCAGTTCTTC. The rearrangement joins TRBV6-6 to TRBJ2-1; 11 nucleotides match TRBD2. With 6 bases clipped from V and 7 bases from J, the junction kept 8 bases outside the gene matches. The CDR3 covers 15 residues. Germline lookup yields CDR1 MNHNY and CDR2 SVGAGI (reference sequence).

The chain links TRBV19 to TRBJ1-2; the match to TRBD1 covers 7 bases. CDR1 LNHDA and CDR2 SQIVND come from the germline V gene (reference sequence). The CDR3 covers 15 residues. J was trimmed by 5 bases and V by 7 bases; bases with no gene match: 13. The CDR3 DNA reads as TGTGCCAGTAACCATCGGGACAGTCCAGGGTATGGCTACACCTTC. It yields the protein CASNHRDSPGYGYTF.

The V and J genes are TRBV7-9 and TRBJ1-1, with D possibly TRBD1 on 5 matching bases. Per germline, CDR1 SEHNR and CDR2 FQNEAQ (reference sequence). V shed 2 bases and J shed 4 bases, with 14 bases lying between them. This CDR3 contains 15 residues. The chain's CDR3 is CASSLQGGLGTEAFF. The CDR3 DNA sequence: TGTGCCAGCAGCTTACAGGGTGGGCTCGGCACTGAAGCTTTCTTT.

V is TRBV30 and J is TRBJ1-2; 7 nucleotides agree with TRBD1. CDR1 is GTSNPN and CDR2 is SVGIG in the germline V gene (reference sequence). V trimming: 3 bases; J trimming: 3 bases; junction bases outside the gene matches: 4. The CDR3 loop spans 13 amino acids. The CDR3: CAWSPGQDYGYTF. The CDR3 coding sequence is TGTGCCTGGAGCCCCGGACAGGACTATGGCTACACCTTC.

The CDR3 DNA sequence: TGCGCCAGCAGCTTGGTAGGGGTGAACACTGAAGCTTTCTTT. Amino acids: CASSLVGVNTEAFF. This chain uses TRBV5-1 with TRBJ1-1, with a possible D match to TRBD1 (5 bases). CDR3 size: 14 residues. Germline values: CDR1 SGHRS, CDR2 YFSETQ. Trimming pared 0 bases from V and 0 bases from J, leaving 6 bases between. The whole variable domain, filled in from reference TRBV5-1 and TRBJ1-1, reads KAGVTQTPRYLIKTRGQQVTLSCSPISGHRSVSWYQQTPGQGLQFLFEYFSETQRNKGNFPGRFSGRQFSNSRSEMNVSTLELGDSALYLCASSLVGVNTEAFFGQGTRLTVV.

The chain employs TRBV6-6 and TRBJ2-2; 10 bases match TRBD2. This CDR3 spans 16 amino acids. Germline V gives CDR1 MNHNY, CDR2 SVGAGI (reference sequence). V lost 7 bases to trimming and J lost 3 bases; unmatched junction nucleotides: 8. This chain's CDR3 is CASNPRAGGHTGELFF. In DNA, the CDR3 is TGTGCCAGCAATCCGAGAGCGGGGGGGCACACCGGGGAGCTGTTTTTT.

This chain uses TRBV6-1 with TRBJ2-3; maybe TRBD2 (6 bases). Deletions cut 1 base from V and 0 bases from J, with 23 bases between. The CDR3 length is 20 residues. Germline CDR1 reads MNHNS; CDR2 reads SASEGT. This CDR3 is CASSEGAGRIGDISTDTQYF. CDR3 coding DNA: TGTGCCAGCAGTGAAGGGGCAGGGAGGATCGGGGATATCAGCACAGATACGCAGTATTTT.

The CDR3 sequence: CASSLALSSYNEQFF. Written as DNA, the CDR3 is TGTGCCAGCAGCTTAGCGCTTAGCTCCTACAATGAGCAGTTCTTC. The chain links TRBV7-2 to TRBJ2-1; no clear D gene. There are 15 residues in the CDR3. Per germline, CDR1 SGHTA and CDR2 FQGNSA. Trimming shortened V by 0 bases and J by 0 bases, and 6 bases separated the two germline ends.

The chain uses TRBV7-9 and TRBJ2-5; TRBD1 might be the D (6 bases). CDR1 is SEHNR and CDR2 is FQNEAQ in the germline V gene (reference sequence). This CDR3 has 15 residues. V was clipped by 1 base and J by 5 bases, with 14 bases between them. DNA for the CDR3: TGTGCCAGCAGCTTAGAACAGGGTAACGTTGAGACCCAGTACTTC. The encoded protein is CASSLEQGNVETQYF.

This clone was observed a single time. The chain joins TRBV2 to TRBJ1-1, with D maybe TRBD1 (6 bases). The CDR3 is made up of 17 amino acids. The germline gives CDR1 SNHLY, CDR2 FYNNEI. V gave up 5 bases and J gave up 0 bases, with 19 bases separating them. CDR3 nucleotide sequence: TGTGCCAGCAGTCCCCCAGGACAGCTCCCCATGAACACTGAAGCTTTCTTT. As protein: CASSPPGQLPMNTEAFF.

The genes are TRBV10-3 and TRBJ1-2, with D maybe TRBD1 (5 bases). Germline CDR1 and CDR2: ENHRY and SYGVKD. This CDR3 region has 13 residues. Trimming stripped 6 bases from V and 4 bases from J, with 12 bases between. The CDR3 nucleotides read TGTGCCATCAGCGAAGACAGTGGCTATGGCTACACCTTC. Translation gives CAISEDSGYGYTF.

V is TRBV6-5 and J is TRBJ2-1, with D maybe TRBD2 (5 bases). Trimming stripped 8 bases from V and 12 bases from J, with 20 bases between. There are 13 residues in the CDR3. Germline V gene lookup returns CDR1 MNHEY and CDR2 SVGAGI. The CDR3 DNA reads TGTGCCAGCTTCAGCGGTCTTGGACTTGGGCAGTTCTTC. Its translation: CASFSGLGLGQFF.